This passage covers 14 T cell receptor beta chains from one sample sequenced in a study of shared clonotypes between healthy human individuals. Assay: immunoSEQ multiplex PCR; the TCRdb copy retains only in-frame clones and omits some. The top ten clones hold more than 0.45% of a sample with approximately 1,000,000 clones, 75% to 85% of them seen once. The specimen was memory CD4+ T cells from PBMCs. Subset defined: CD45RA-negative fraction. The origin of the receptors is a young man in good health. Some clones in this sample may be carry-over from other donors' samples.

The rearrangement joins TRBV9 to TRBJ2-3; 8 nucleotides align to TRBD1. This CDR3 is 14 amino acids long. Trimming removed 5 bases from V and 5 bases from J; junction bases left unmatched: 7. The germline gives CDR1 SGDLS, CDR2 YYNGEE. CDR3: CASSTTGVVDTQYF. DNA for the CDR3: TGTGCCAGCAGTACGACAGGGGTTGTAGATACGCAGTATTTT.

This chain uses TRBV18 with TRBJ2-7; D remains unclear. Germline CDR1 reads KGHSH; CDR2 reads LQKENI. This CDR3 spans 13 amino acids. V lost 3 bases and J 6 bases, leaving 12 bases between the germline ends. The CDR3 bases are TGTGCCAGCTCACCCGAGTCCTCGACCGAGCAGTACTTC. It codes for CASSPESSTEQYF.

The chain recombines TRBV19 with TRBJ1-2; no clear D. Per the germline V gene, CDR1 is LNHDA and CDR2 is SQIVND (reference sequence). This CDR3 spans 14 amino acids. Between the trimmed V and J ends, which lost 0 bases and 4 bases, there was a span of 9 bases. The CDR3 loop is CASSIDALGYGYTF. CDR3 nucleotides: TGTGCCAGTAGTATAGACGCTCTGGGCTATGGCTACACCTTC. Drawing the rest from reference TRBV19 and TRBJ1-2, the complete variable domain is DGGITQSPKYLFRKEGQNVTLSCEQNLNHDAMYWYRQDPGQGLRLIYYSQIVNDFQKGDIAEGYSVSREKKESFPLTVTSAQKNPTAFYLCASSIDALGYGYTFGSGTRLTVV.

The chain joins TRBV19 to TRBJ2-1; D may be TRBD1 (5 bases). V lost 3 bases to trimming and J lost 5 bases, with 17 bases between them. From germline, CDR1 is LNHDA and CDR2 SQIVND (reference sequence). This CDR3 has 16 residues. CDR3 in DNA: TGTGCCAGTAGTATTGTAGGGCAGGGCCCTCACAATGAGCAGTTCTTC. Translated: CASSIVGQGPHNEQFF.

V usage is TRBV10-1 and J usage is TRBJ1-5; D might be TRBD1 (5 bases). Between the trimmed V and J ends, which lost 5 bases and 0 bases, there was a span of 14 bases. Germline V gene sequence: CDR1 WNHNN, CDR2 SYGVQD (reference sequence). The CDR3 is made up of 16 amino acids. Here the CDR3 reads CASSTDSKYSNQPQHF. CDR3 sequence (DNA): TGCGCCAGCAGTACTGACAGCAAATATAGCAATCAGCCCCAGCATTTT.

This sequence joins TRBV7-9 and TRBJ1-3; no definite D call. In germline, CDR1 is SEHNR, CDR2 FQNEAQ (reference sequence). This CDR3 is built from 15 residues. Deletions cut 7 bases from V and 1 base from J, with 14 bases between. CDR3 loop: CASTLRGESGNTIYF. The CDR3 nucleotides are TGTGCCAGCACCCTTCGCGGGGAATCTGGAAACACCATATATTTT.

This chain uses TRBV6-6 with TRBJ1-3; D perhaps matches TRBD1 (5 bases). Between the trimmed V and J ends, which lost 6 bases and 0 bases, there was a span of 15 bases. The CDR3 length is 16 residues. Germline V gives CDR1 MNHNY, CDR2 SVGAGI (reference sequence). The CDR3 is CASRDPGRHSGNTIYF. The CDR3 DNA follows: TGTGCCAGCAGAGACCCAGGGCGACACTCTGGAAACACCATATATTTT.

This clone was counted once. The chain employs TRBV5-5 and TRBJ2-7; 7 bases agree with TRBD1. CDR1 and CDR2 (germline): SGHKS, YYEKEE (reference sequence). V was pared by 2 bases and J by 5 bases, with 10 bases of the junction left unmatched. CDR3 length: 15 amino acids. The CDR3 DNA reads as TGTGCCAGCAGCTTTAAAATTGCAGGGGGTAACGAGCAGTACTTC. Protein product: CASSFKIAGGNEQYF. The variable domain in full, with the rest retrieved from reference TRBV5-5 and TRBJ2-7, is DAGVTQSPTHLIKTRGQQVTLRCSPISGHKSVSWYQQVLGQGPQFIFQYYEKEERGRGNFPDRFSARQFPNYSSELNVNALLLGDSALYLCASSFKIAGGNEQYFGPGTRLTVT.

This chain joins TRBV6-1 and TRBJ2-7; no clear D gene. Trimming took off 10 bases at V and 1 base at J, with 17 bases between the two ends. CDR1 and CDR2 from the germline V gene are MNHNS and SASEGT. The CDR3 contains 14 residues. This CDR3 is CATKSDRYSYEQYF. Here the CDR3 DNA reads TGTGCCACCAAATCGGACCGGTATTCCTACGAGCAGTACTTC.

In this sample, this clone turned up a few times. V usage is TRBV5-4 and J usage is TRBJ1-1; the match to TRBD1 covers 7 bases. V trimming: 3 bases; J trimming: 7 bases; junction bases outside the gene matches: 6. The V gene's germline CDR1 is SGHNT and CDR2 YYREEE (reference sequence). The CDR3 totals 13 residues. This chain's CDR3 is CASSSIGTDEAFF. Written as DNA, the CDR3 is TGTGCCAGCAGCTCAATCGGGACAGATGAAGCTTTCTTT.

In this sample, this clone turned up once. The CDR3 bases are TGTGCCAGCAGCCTAGACTCCAAAAACATTCAGTACTTC. This translates into CASSLDSKNIQYF. This rearrangement joins TRBV2 to TRBJ2-4; D is uncertain. The germline gives CDR1 SNHLY, CDR2 FYNNEI. There are 13 residues in the CDR3. Trimming took 6 bases from V and 2 from J, leaving 8 bases between them.

This clone was picked up one time. The CDR3 loop is CASSQDGWSEQYF. As DNA, the CDR3 is TGCGCCAGCAGTCAGGACGGTTGGTCCGAGCAGTACTTC. The chain combines TRBV5-1 with TRBJ2-7; no clear D gene. Germline assignment: CDR1 SGHRS and CDR2 YFSETQ. The length of the CDR3 is 13 residues. The ends were cut back, 5 bases at V and 6 bases at J, with 15 bases in the middle.

This clone has only a few counts. The chain recombines TRBV6-5 with TRBJ1-1; D gene ambiguous. V was shortened by 5 bases and J by 0 bases, with 10 bases between the two germline ends. CDR3 length equals 14 residues. Germline CDR1 is MNHEY and CDR2 is SVGAGI. The CDR3 nucleotides are TGTGCCAGCAGTACACATACCATGAACACTGAAGCTTTCTTT. As protein: CASSTHTMNTEAFF.

CDR3 in DNA: TGTGCCAGCAGCCGCGGACTAGCGGGGTTCTCCTACGAGCAGTACTTC. Encoded protein: CASSRGLAGFSYEQYF. The chain combines TRBV5-4 with TRBJ2-7, with 12 nucleotides matching TRBD2. V lost 4 bases and J lost 0; bases outside the gene matches: 5. CDR1 and CDR2 from the germline V gene are SGHNT and YYREEE (reference sequence). This CDR3 region has 16 residues.